A selection of T cell receptor beta chains follows, all from one sample in a study of T and B cells in COVID-19 patients. In TCRdb, the multiplex PCR reads were re-called with MiXCR into one record per CDR3 protein. The sample records 14,000 or so distinct CDR3 sequences, over 25% being singletons. Sequenced sample: blood. The source is a human donor who had recovered from COVID-19. Both conserved end residues are part of each CDR3. A D gene is named only where the DNA matches it firmly. Not all rows give a size; the values are once, few, many and, for expanded clones, a class.

d_call j_call v_call clone_size cdr3_aa cdr3_nt
- TRBJ1-6 TRBV7-2 - CASSLEVLKAGSPLHF TGTGCCAGCAGCTTAGAGGTTTTGAAGGCGGGTTCACCCCTCCACTTT
- TRBJ1-2 TRBV5-1 few CASSLRGSDYGYTF TGCGCCAGCAGCTTGAGGGGGTCAGACTATGGCTACACCTTC
- TRBJ1-1 TRBV2 once CASFEAETEAFF TGTGCCAGCTTTGAGGCGGAAACTGAAGCTTTCTTT
TRBD2 TRBJ2-5 TRBV5-4 few CASSLRSGDQETQYF TGTGCCAGCAGCTTAAGGAGCGGGGACCAAGAGACCCAGTACTTC
- TRBJ1-1 TRBV7-6 - CASSWGQPNTEAFF TGTGCCAGCAGCTGGGGACAACCGAACACTGAAGCTTTCTTT
- TRBJ2-7 TRBV6-5 many CASGGRLDSYEQYF TGTGCCAGCGGCGGCAGACTGGACTCCTACGAGCAGTACTTC
TRBD2 TRBJ2-7 TRBV27 medium-sized CASGVGLAGTYEQYF TGTGCCAGCGGGGTGGGACTAGCGGGTACCTACGAGCAGTACTTC
- TRBJ1-4 TRBV12-3/TRBV12-4 - CASSSGRPATNEKLFF TGTGCCAGCAGCTCCGGGAGACCTGCAACTAATGAAAAACTGTTTTTT
- TRBJ1-5 TRBV19 medium-sized CASSIGGTARQPQHF TGTGCCAGTAGTATCGGGGGGACGGCGAGGCAGCCCCAGCATTTT
- TRBJ2-7 TRBV6-5 medium-sized CASSSPTGTHEQYF TGTGCCAGCAGTTCTCCTACAGGGACCCACGAGCAGTACTTC
TRBD2 TRBJ2-6 TRBV19 - CASSLTSGSSGANVLTF TGTGCCAGTAGTCTGACTAGCGGGAGCTCTGGGGCCAACGTCCTGACTTTC
- TRBJ2-1 TRBV20-1 few CSASHRGGRRDEQFF TGCAGTGCTAGTCACAGGGGAGGAAGACGGGATGAGCAGTTCTTC
- TRBJ2-7 TRBV9 - CASSVEGGETYEQYF TGTGCCAGCAGCGTAGAGGGCGGGGAGACCTACGAGCAGTACTTC
- TRBJ2-5 TRBV12-3/TRBV12-4 many CASSPGRETQYF TGTGCCAGCAGTCCGGGTAGAGAGACCCAGTACTTC
TRBD1 TRBJ2-3 TRBV11-2 - CASSLTGTGTDTQYF TGTGCCAGCAGCTTAACTGGGACAGGGACAGATACGCAGTATTTT
- TRBJ1-6 TRBV6-5 - CASSYSKGSGNSPLHF TGTGCCAGCAGTTACTCGAAGGGTTCGGGTAATTCACCCCTCCACTTT
- TRBJ2-6 TRBV11-2 medium-sized CASRGPGALANVLTF TGTGCCAGCAGGGGGCCAGGGGCCCTGGCCAACGTCCTGACTTTC
- TRBJ2-7 TRBV12-3/TRBV12-4 many CASSQTGTTYEQYF TGTGCCAGCAGTCAAACCGGGACCACCTACGAGCAGTACTTC
- TRBJ2-6 TRBV27 medium-sized CASSLPTTARSGANVLTF TGTGCCAGCAGTTTACCGACTACGGCCCGCTCTGGGGCCAACGTCCTGACTTTC
TRBD2 TRBJ2-5 TRBV12-3/TRBV12-4 many CASSNPRLAVKETQYF TGTGCCAGCAGCAACCCGAGACTAGCGGTAAAAGAGACCCAGTACTTC
- TRBJ2-5 TRBV18 - CASSRSQETQYF TGTGCCAGCTCACGTTCTCAAGAGACCCAGTACTTC
- TRBJ2-7 TRBV18 medium-sized CASSPQTEQYF TGTGCCAGCTCACCACAAACCGAGCAGTACTTC
- TRBJ2-3 TRBV24-1 few CATSASRTDTQYF TGTGCCACCAGTGCAAGTCGCACAGATACGCAGTATTTT
- TRBJ2-6 TRBV5-4 medium-sized CASSLQEFSGANVLTF TGTGCCAGCAGCTTACAGGAGTTCTCTGGGGCCAACGTCCTGACTTTC
- TRBJ1-1 TRBV19 medium-sized CASSIVGGTEAFF TGTGCCAGTAGTATAGTGGGGGGCACTGAAGCTTTCTTT
TRBD2 TRBJ2-1 TRBV29-1 medium-sized CSVEDYLEAGGNNEQFF TGCAGCGTTGAAGATTATTTAGAAGCGGGAGGAAATAATGAGCAGTTCTTC
TRBD2 TRBJ2-1 TRBV5-6 many CASSLGLAGGAVNEQFF TGTGCCAGCAGCTTGGGACTAGCGGGGGGGGCTGTCAATGAGCAGTTCTTC
TRBD1 TRBJ1-2 TRBV18 - CASRGQGYYGYTF TGTGCCAGCCGCGGACAGGGGTACTATGGCTACACCTTC
TRBD2 TRBJ2-3 TRBV12-3/TRBV12-4 many CASSFAGTTDTQYF TGTGCCAGCAGTTTTGCCGGGACTACCGATACGCAGTATTTT
- TRBJ2-3 TRBV5-6 - CASSLALTASTDTQYF TGCGCCAGCAGCTTGGCCTTGACGGCTAGCACAGATACGCAGTATTTT
- TRBJ2-2 TRBV12-3/TRBV12-4 - CASSREDTGELFF TGTGCCAGCAGTCGCGAGGACACCGGGGAGCTGTTTTTT
TRBD1 TRBJ1-2 TRBV6-5 many CASRPGGTGHGYTF TGTGCCAGCAGGCCCGGTGGGACAGGGCATGGCTACACCTTC
TRBD1 TRBJ2-1 TRBV19 - CASSPTDRDGGGEQFF TGTGCCAGTAGTCCCACGGACAGGGACGGGGGCGGTGAGCAGTTCTTC
TRBD2 TRBJ2-7 TRBV29-1 - CSVAASGGHEQYF TGCAGCGTTGCCGCTAGCGGGGGGCACGAGCAGTACTTC
- TRBJ1-5 TRBV6-1 - CATKGGGWGYSNQPQHF TGTGCCACCAAGGGAGGGGGTTGGGGGTATAGCAATCAGCCCCAGCATTTT
- TRBJ2-1 TRBV30 many CAWSTSGKRASYNEQFF TGTGCCTGGAGTACGTCAGGTAAAAGGGCCTCCTACAATGAGCAGTTCTTC
- TRBJ1-1 TRBV18 - CASRVEVGNIEAFF TGTGCCAGCAGGGTGGAGGTTGGGAACATTGAAGCTTTCTTT
TRBD1 TRBJ2-5 TRBV19 - CASRIGGTAPETQYF TGTGCCAGTAGGATAGGGGGCACGGCACCAGAGACCCAGTACTTC
- TRBJ2-7 TRBV18 few CASSPTQGGSYEQYF TGTGCCAGCTCACCTACCCAGGGTGGTTCCTACGAGCAGTACTTC
- TRBJ2-5 TRBV2 - CARRTGETQYF TGTGCCAGAAGGACGGGGGAGACCCAGTACTTC
- TRBJ1-1 TRBV27 few CASSLLMNTEAFF TGTGCCAGCAGTTTACTCATGAACACTGAAGCTTTCTTT
- TRBJ1-6 TRBV27 many CASSLSSGQLNSPLHF TGTGCCAGCAGTTTAAGTTCGGGGCAACTCAATTCACCCCTCCACTTT
- TRBJ1-1 TRBV24-1 few CATSEGPLIAGGTEAFF TGTGCCACCAGTGAAGGGCCCCTCATTGCCGGGGGCACTGAAGCTTTCTTT
TRBD2 TRBJ2-1 TRBV27 - CASSLGTSVYNEQFF TGTGCCAGCAGTTTAGGGACTAGCGTCTACAATGAGCAGTTCTTC
TRBD2 TRBJ2-7 TRBV29-1 - CSVGTSGTPYEQYF TGCAGCGTCGGGACTAGCGGGACACCCTACGAGCAGTACTTC
TRBD1 TRBJ2-7 TRBV27 - CASRSAGTGGGEQYF TGTGCCAGCAGGAGTGCCGGGACAGGGGGCGGCGAGCAGTACTTC